At least ten counts were recorded for the clone carrying this T cell receptor beta chain. Its antigen remains unknown. This sample is drawn from a study of Graves' ophthalmopathy and Graves' hyperthyroidism. The germline gives CDR1 SEHNR, CDR2 FQNEAQ (reference sequence). The CDR3 has 12 amino acids. Trimming stripped 8 bases from V and 1 base from J, with 8 bases between. Findings and caveats of the study: A 13-signature model separated ophthalmopathy from stable hyperthyroidism, reaching around 89% sensitivity and approximately 81% specificity cross-validated. Most expanded clonotypes in thyroid above 0.001 frequency also showed up in blood.

Amplified TCR beta CDR3 regions were obtained using RNA transcripts as template. Amplification began with first-round RT-PCR using HTBI primers, then second-round multiplex PCR was performed. TCRdb recomputed calls from the multiplex PCR reads with MiXCR, one row per CDR3 protein. Among roughly 400,000 distinct CDR3 sequences listed, around 18% were seen once. The sequencing input was peripheral blood. The J gene is TRBJ1-1, the V gene TRBV7-9; D remains ambiguous. This clonotype was sampled from a young woman with Graves' ophthalmopathy. CDR3 DNA sequence: TGTGCCAGCGACTTAGGGAACACTGAAGCTTTCTTT. Amino acids: CASDLGNTEAFF.